These 7 T cell receptor beta chains came from one sample sequenced in a study of T cells in Graves' hyperthyroidism and ophthalmopathy. TCR beta CDR3 region amplification was performed from RNA transcripts. An initial round of RT-PCR targeting the TCR CDR3 relied on the HTBI primer set. TCRdb re-called the multiplex PCR reads with MiXCR, one entry per CDR3 protein. Among roughly 740,000 distinct CDR3 sequences listed, about 15% were seen once. Source material: blood. These receptors all come from a man aged 18-30 years with Graves' hyperthyroidism.

This clonotype appeared many times. This sequence joins TRBV3-1 and TRBJ1-1; no reliable D call. CDR1 and CDR2 (germline): LGHDT, YNNKEL (reference sequence). Trimming pared 1 base from V and 0 bases from J, leaving 9 bases between. The length of the CDR3 is 15 residues. CDR3: CASSQGARLNTEAFF. The CDR3 region has the DNA TGTGCCAGCAGCCAAGGGGCCAGACTGAACACTGAAGCTTTCTTT.

In the case of this clonotype: This sequence may be a read error, since a much larger clone differs from it by one base. The chain joins TRBV2 to TRBJ1-6, with a tentative D call TRBD1 (5 bases). Germline V gives CDR1 SNHLY, CDR2 FYNNEI. With 3 bases removed from V and 6 bases from J, the gap between germline ends came to 9 bases. The CDR3 is 14 residues long. This CDR3 is CASSDGGGNSPLHF. As DNA, the CDR3 is TGTGCCAGCAGTGACGGGGGGGGTAATTCACCCCTCCACTTT.

This clonotype was recorded at least ten times. The rearrangement joins TRBV28 to TRBJ2-5; TRBD1 is a possible D gene (5 bases). Germline V gene lookup returns CDR1 MDHEN and CDR2 SYDVKM. Trimming pared 7 bases from V and 1 base from J, leaving 10 bases between. This CDR3 is built from 13 residues. Here the CDR3 reads CASKTVIQETQYF. DNA of the CDR3: TGTGCCAGCAAGACAGTTATCCAAGAGACCCAGTACTTC.

This chain joins TRBV10-3 and TRBJ1-1; 7 bases are shared with TRBD1. The CDR3 spans 14 residues. CDR1 ENHRY and CDR2 SYGVKD come from the germline V gene. V shed 5 bases and J 5 bases; nucleotides not matched to a gene: 8. In DNA form, the CDR3 reads TGTGCCATCAGTCCGACAGGGAGTGGAACTGAAGCTTTCTTT. It is translated as CAISPTGSGTEAFF.

This clonotype was observed a handful of times. The chain joins TRBV14 to TRBJ1-1; D might be TRBD1 (6 bases). The CDR3 runs to 14 residues. Germline assignment: CDR1 SGHDN and CDR2 FVKESK. Deletions cut 5 bases from V and 5 bases from J, with 15 bases between. Here the CDR3 reads CASSEQGGGTEAFF. The CDR3 DNA follows: TGTGCCAGCAGCGAACAGGGAGGAGGAACTGAAGCTTTCTTT.

This clonotype was counted ten times or more. The chain carries TRBV12-5 and TRBJ1-5; D ambiguous. Looked up from germline, CDR1 is LGHNT and CDR2 is FRNRAP. Trimming left V 3 bases short and J 2 bases short, with 11 bases between. The CDR3 contains 15 residues. The CDR3 nucleotides are TGTGCTAGTGGTTTAATTGGGTTTGGCAATCAGCCCCAGCATTTT. It yields the protein CASGLIGFGNQPQHF.

V is TRBV9 and J is TRBJ2-3; a weak D match, TRBD1 (5 bases). The V end was cut by 4 bases, the J end by 5 bases, with 14 bases between. Germline CDR1 reads SGDLS; CDR2 reads YYNGEE. This CDR3 contains 14 residues. The CDR3 DNA reads TGTGCCAGCAGCCTCAACGGTCAGGGAGATACGCAGTATTTT. It encodes CASSLNGQGDTQYF.